Following are 15 T cell receptor beta chains from one sample sequenced in a study of T cells in Graves' hyperthyroidism and ophthalmopathy (dated by TCRdb to about 2019). Libraries were built with multiplex PCR. The sample was run on an Illumina HiSeq 2000. The TCR beta CDR3 regions were amplified from RNA transcripts. A first-round RT-PCR of the TCR CDR3 used the HTBI primer set with the Qiagen OneStep RT-PCR kit. TCRdb redid the processing of the public reads, applying fastp at Q25 and MiXCR, and retained in-frame beta chains. CDR3 protein sequences are deduplicated, and each keeps its most common genes and DNA. The table for this sample lists around 390,000 distinct CDR3 sequences; about 14% of them were counted only once. The ten biggest clones cover around 20% of the sample. Sequencing input: blood. The source is a woman aged 25 to 39 with Graves' ophthalmopathy.

This clonotype was seen many times. The genes are TRBV6-1 and TRBJ1-3; a possible D gene is TRBD1 (5 bases). The CDR3 contains 15 residues. Trimming took 2 bases from V and 4 from J, leaving 12 bases between them. Germline-derived CDR1 and CDR2 are MNHNS and SASEGT. The CDR3 bases are TGTGCCAGCAGTGAACTCCAGGGTTCAGGAAACACCATATATTTT. Translating it yields CASSELQGSGNTIYF.

This clonotype was found many times. The rearrangement links TRBV20-1 to TRBJ2-1; 11 bases map to TRBD1. The CDR3 runs to 15 residues. Trimming took 6 bases from V and 2 from J; bases not matched to a gene: 6. CDR1 DFQATT and CDR2 SNEGSKA come from the germline V gene (reference sequence). Here the CDR3 DNA reads TGCAGTGCCACCAGGGGACAGGGGGCCTACAATGAGCAGTTCTTC. Amino acids: CSATRGQGAYNEQFF.

The sample holds many counts of this clonotype. The genes are TRBV29-1 and TRBJ1-2; no reliable D call. This CDR3 is built from 12 residues. Germline V gives CDR1 SQVTM, CDR2 ANQGSEA. V was shortened by 1 base and J by 7 bases, with 10 bases between the two germline ends. Written as DNA, the CDR3 is TGCAGCGTTGAAGGAGGGAATAGTGGCTACACCTTC. It specifies CSVEGGNSGYTF.

This clonotype was seen at least ten times. V usage is TRBV11-2 and J usage is TRBJ1-4; D not resolved. Germline assignment: CDR1 SGHAT and CDR2 FQNNGV. The CDR3 spans 13 residues. V was cut by 3 bases and J by 7 bases, with 9 bases left in between. CDR3 nucleotides: TGTGCCAGCAGCTTCAATGCGGGTGAAAAACTGTTTTTT. This encodes CASSFNAGEKLFF. Complete variable domain (other parts from reference TRBV11-2 and TRBJ1-4): EAGVAQSPRYKIIEKRQSVAFWCNPISGHATLYWYQQILGQGPKLLIQFQNNGVVDDSQLPKDRFSAERLKGVDSTLKIQPAKLEDSAVYLCASSFNAGEKLFFGSGTQLSVL.

This clonotype was detected a few times. The chain couples TRBV15 to TRBJ2-7; 10 positions agree with TRBD2. The CDR3 loop spans 15 amino acids. Germline values: CDR1 LNHNV, CDR2 YYDKDF (reference sequence). Trimming cost V 6 bases and J 3 bases; bases outside gene matches: 8. Written as DNA, the CDR3 is TGTGCCACCAGACCAACTAGCGGGGATAGCTACGAGCAGTACTTC. Amino acid sequence: CATRPTSGDSYEQYF.

The table lists this clonotype with many counts. V and J are TRBV12-5 and TRBJ1-5; D unclear. The CDR3 covers 11 residues. V lost 2 bases and J 6 bases, leaving 2 bases between the germline ends. From germline, CDR1 is LGHNT and CDR2 FRNRAP. CDR3 amino acids: CASGLSQPQHF. The CDR3 nucleotides read TGTGCTAGTGGTTTGAGTCAGCCCCAGCATTTT. Drawing the rest from reference TRBV12-5 and TRBJ1-5, the complete variable domain is DARVTQTPRHKVTEMGQEVTMRCQPILGHNTVFWYRQTMMQGLELLAYFRNRAPLDDSGMPKDRFSAEMPDATLATLKIQPSEPRDSAVYFCASGLSQPQHFGDGTRLSIL.

This clonotype was seen a handful of times. The V and J genes are TRBV5-1 and TRBJ1-6; D gene uncertain. In germline, CDR1 is SGHRS, CDR2 YFSETQ. Trimming shortened V by 4 bases and J by 0 bases, and 17 bases separated the two germline ends. The length of the CDR3 is 18 residues. The CDR3 sequence: CASSIRTRTSSYNSPLHF. CDR3 coding DNA: TGCGCCAGCAGCATACGCACACGAACCAGCTCCTATAATTCACCCCTCCACTTT. The full variable domain, its missing parts supplied by reference TRBV5-1 and TRBJ1-6, is KAGVTQTPRYLIKTRGQQVTLSCSPISGHRSVSWYQQTPGQGLQFLFEYFSETQRNKGNFPGRFSGRQFSNSRSEMNVSTLELGDSALYLCASSIRTRTSSYNSPLHFGNGTRLTVT.

The chain employs TRBV11-2 and TRBJ2-7; 9 positions agree with TRBD2. Germline V gene data show CDR1 as SGHAT and CDR2 as FQNNGV. Trimming at V came to 3 bases and at J to 0 bases, leaving 6 bases not matched to a gene. The CDR3 is 16 amino acids. CDR3 coding DNA: TGTGCCAGCAGCTTTGGCGGGGGGGTAGCCTCCTACGAGCAGTACTTC. It yields the protein CASSFGGGVASYEQYF.

The J gene is TRBJ1-2, the V gene TRBV5-1; 9 nucleotides match TRBD1. The CDR3 loop spans 15 amino acids. The germline V gene encodes CDR1 SGHRS and CDR2 YFSETQ. The V gene end was trimmed by 4 bases and the J gene end by 6 bases; junction bases not matched to a gene: 10. CDR3 sequence: CASSRGQGFGDGYTF. DNA of the CDR3: TGCGCCAGCAGCAGAGGACAGGGGTTTGGAGATGGCTACACCTTC.

Ten or more counts support this clonotype. The chain employs TRBV11-2 and TRBJ2-1; D gene ambiguous. The CDR3 totals 14 residues. Germline-derived CDR1 and CDR2 are SGHAT and FQNNGV. V shed 3 bases and J shed 3 bases, with 9 bases lying between them. CDR3 nucleotide sequence: TGTGCCAGCAGCTTCGCATCGGGCTACAATGAGCAGTTCTTC. It specifies CASSFASGYNEQFF.

This clonotype has a count of ten or more. The chain employs TRBV30 and TRBJ1-6; 8 nucleotides agree with TRBD1. V dropped 5 bases and J dropped 14; count of bases not matched to a gene: 14. Germline lookup yields CDR1 GTSNPN and CDR2 SVGIG (reference sequence). The CDR3 extends over 14 amino acids. DNA of the CDR3: TGTGCCTGGCAAATGACAGGGGTCCCTCGGGCCCTCCACTTT. Amino acids: CAWQMTGVPRALHF.

This clonotype was counted at least ten times. The V call is TRBV6-1, the J call TRBJ1-2; 8 bases line up with TRBD1. CDR1 is MNHNS, CDR2 SASEGT, per germline. The CDR3 extends over 14 amino acids. Trimming at V came to 7 bases and at J to 2 bases, leaving 6 bases not matched to a gene. The CDR3 DNA is TGTGCCAGCACCACACGGACAGGGAACTATGGCTACACCTTC. Its protein is CASTTRTGNYGYTF.

The rearrangement uses TRBV18 and TRBJ2-7; 9 nucleotides match TRBD1. Germline V gene lookup returns CDR1 KGHSH and CDR2 LQKENI. The CDR3 contains 19 residues. The J segment lost 2 bases and the V segment lost 1 base, leaving 15 bases of the junction unmatched. CDR3 loop: CASSPLGSTGGTYPYEQYF. The CDR3 nucleotides are TGTGCCAGCTCACCACTAGGTAGCACAGGGGGCACTTATCCCTACGAGCAGTACTTC.

This clonotype was picked up a small number of times. The chain carries TRBV6-1 and TRBJ2-1; TRBD2 matches at 9 bases. Germline CDR1 is MNHNS and CDR2 is SASEGT. This CDR3 has 15 residues. With 7 bases clipped from V and 6 bases from J, the junction kept 10 bases outside the gene matches. The CDR3 protein is CASTLYSGGPNEQFF. The DNA of the CDR3 is TGTGCCAGCACCTTATATAGCGGGGGCCCCAATGAGCAGTTCTTC.

This clonotype was picked up many times. The genes are TRBV3-1 and TRBJ2-6, with D hard to call. This CDR3 spans 17 amino acids. From germline, CDR1 is LGHDT and CDR2 YNNKEL (reference sequence). Between the trimmed V and J ends, which lost 4 bases and 3 bases, there was a span of 16 bases. CDR3 nucleotide sequence: TGTGCCAGCAGCCCCTTGGGTCAGGTTTTTGGGGCCAACGTCCTGACTTTC. Translated, it gives CASSPLGQVFGANVLTF.